Presented here are 18 T cell receptor beta chains from one specimen sequenced in a study of Graves' ophthalmopathy and Graves' hyperthyroidism. Investigators amplified TCR beta CDR3 regions from RNA transcripts. The authors performed first-round RT-PCR with HTBI primers and then a second-round multiplex PCR. TCRdb re-analysed the multiplex PCR reads in MiXCR, keeping a single row per CDR3 protein. The sample yields some 170,000 distinct CDR3 sequences, around 40% seen once. Sequencing was done on a sample of peripheral blood. These receptors were taken from a young man with Graves' ophthalmopathy.

The rearrangement links TRBV30 to TRBJ1-2; D remains unclear. There are 13 residues in the CDR3. Germline V gene lookup returns CDR1 GTSNPN and CDR2 SVGIG (reference sequence). The V and J ends lost 0 bases and 3 bases respectively, with 8 bases between them. The CDR3 nucleotides read TGTGCCTGGAGTGTAGCCGGGCACTATGGCTACACCTTC. This encodes CAWSVAGHYGYTF.

V is TRBV6-1 and J is TRBJ2-5, with TRBD2 matching over 7 bases. Trimming at V came to 11 bases and at J to 1 base, leaving 7 bases not matched to a gene. The CDR3 has 13 amino acids. Germline CDR1 and CDR2: MNHNS and SASEGT. The CDR3 DNA is TGTGCCCTGATAACGGGAGGCCAAGAGACCCAGTACTTC. Amino acids: CALITGGQETQYF.

This clonotype was detected ten times or more. The chain is built from TRBV6-1 and TRBJ1-1, with TRBD1 identical over 7 bases. Looked up from germline, CDR1 is MNHNS and CDR2 is SASEGT. This CDR3 is 15 amino acids long. V dropped 5 bases and J dropped 3; count of bases not matched to a gene: 9. The CDR3 region is CASSRRTGIHTEAFF. The CDR3 DNA reads TGTGCCAGCAGTAGACGGACAGGCATTCACACTGAAGCTTTCTTT.

This clonotype occurred many times. A read error may explain this, as a much larger clone is one base away. The J gene is TRBJ1-5, the V gene TRBV30; D gene ambiguous. The CDR3 consists of 12 residues. The germline gives CDR1 GTSNPN, CDR2 SVGIG (reference sequence). Deletions cut 4 bases from V and 10 bases from J, with 14 bases between. The CDR3 sequence: CAWNVHGAPQHF. The CDR3 nucleotides read TGTGCCTGGAACGTCCACGGAGCCCCCCAGCATTTT.

This chain's CDR3 is CASKGIQETQYF. CDR3 nucleotides: TGTGCCAGCAAGGGTATCCAAGAGACCCAGTACTTC. The genes are TRBV2 and TRBJ2-5; D remains unclear. Trimming pared 7 bases from V and 1 base from J, leaving 7 bases between. The CDR3 loop spans 12 amino acids. In germline, CDR1 is SNHLY, CDR2 FYNNEI. Together with reference TRBV2 and TRBJ2-5, the CDR3 gives the full variable domain: EPEVTQTPSHQVTQMGQEVILRCVPISNHLYFYWYRQILGQKVEFLVSFYNNEISEKSEIFDDQFSVERPDGSNFTLKIRSTKLEDSAMYFCASKGIQETQYFGPGTRLLVL.

This clonotype was observed many times. The V call is TRBV30, the J call TRBJ2-7; D is perhaps TRBD1 (5 bases). This CDR3 is built from 11 residues. CDR1 and CDR2 from the germline V gene are GTSNPN and SVGIG (reference sequence). With 4 bases removed from V and 6 bases from J, the gap between germline ends came to 10 bases. The CDR3 nucleotides are TGTGCCTGGAACAGGTTCGGCGAGCAGTACTTC. As protein: CAWNRFGEQYF.

In its sample, this clonotype was seen many times. This chain connects TRBV6-2 or TRBV6-3 to TRBJ2-3; TRBD2 agrees at 8 bases. Germline loops: CDR1 MNHEY, CDR2 SVGEGT. V was pared by 8 bases and J by 4 bases, with 11 bases of the junction left unmatched. The CDR3 covers 15 residues. CDR3 nucleotide sequence: TGTGCCAGCGGACGGAGCGGGAGTTTGGCAGATACGCAGTATTTT. Translated: CASGRSGSLADTQYF.

This clonotype was observed many times. The rearrangement links TRBV6-5 to TRBJ2-7; 11 bases fit TRBD2. Germline assignment: CDR1 MNHEY and CDR2 SVGAGI. V lost 6 bases, J lost 3 bases, and 4 bases stayed unmatched. CDR3 length equals 14 residues. The CDR3 sequence is CASRPGLAVYEQYF. CDR3 nucleotides: TGTGCCAGCAGGCCGGGACTAGCGGTCTACGAGCAGTACTTC.

This clonotype was counted at least ten times. This sequence joins TRBV6-6 and TRBJ1-1, with D maybe TRBD1 (5 bases). CDR3 length: 13 residues. V dropped 0 bases and J dropped 7 bases, with 9 bases sitting between them. Germline V gene sequence: CDR1 MNHNY, CDR2 SVGAGI (reference sequence). This CDR3 reads CASSYSGRDEAFF. CDR3 nucleotide sequence: TGTGCCAGCAGTTACTCGGGCAGGGATGAAGCTTTCTTT.

This clonotype was found a few times. The chain employs TRBV11-3 and TRBJ1-1, with 8 positions matching TRBD1. Germline loops: CDR1 SGHNT, CDR2 YENEEA. The CDR3 is 15 amino acids. V shed 5 bases, J shed 4 bases, and the junction held 9 bases outside the gene matches. The CDR3 here is CASSLQGDLGTEAFF. The DNA of the CDR3 is TGTGCCAGCAGCCTACAGGGGGATTTGGGCACTGAAGCTTTCTTT. Full variable domain (outside the CDR3, taken from reference TRBV11-3 and TRBJ1-1): EAGVVQSPRYKIIEKKQPVAFWCNPISGHNTLYWYLQNLGQGPELLIRYENEEAVDDSQLPKDRFSAERLKGVDSTLKIQPAELGDSAVYLCASSLQGDLGTEAFFGQGTRLTVV.

The chain employs TRBV7-9 and TRBJ2-7; D not resolved. The V and J ends lost 3 bases and 7 bases respectively, with 10 bases between them. The CDR3 runs to 12 residues. From germline, CDR1 is SEHNR and CDR2 FQNEAQ (reference sequence). CDR3 DNA sequence: TGTGCCAGCAGCTTCCACTTCGGTGAGCAGTACTTC. This gives the protein CASSFHFGEQYF.

For this clonotype: Germline is not matched at one junction end, which may reflect a read error. The V and J genes are TRBV12-3 or TRBV12-4 and TRBJ1-5; D unresolved. The CDR3 is 13 amino acids. CDR3 protein: CASSFGSKQPQHF. In nucleotides, the CDR3 is TGTGCCAGCAGTTTTGGCAGCAAGCAGCCCCAGCATTTT.

J is TRBJ2-5 and V is TRBV10-3; D is unresolved. This CDR3 comprises 12 residues. Germline V gene data show CDR1 as ENHRY and CDR2 as SYGVKD. Trimming shortened V by 2 bases and J by 2 bases, and 3 bases separated the two germline ends. In nucleotides, the CDR3 is TGTGCCATCAGTGAGGTTCAAGAGACCCAGTACTTC. This gives the protein CAISEVQETQYF.

This clonotype appeared many times. This chain uses TRBV4-1 with TRBJ1-5; D possibly corresponds to TRBD1 (5 bases). V shed 3 bases and J shed 0 bases, with 12 bases lying between them. Germline V gene data show CDR1 as MGHRA and CDR2 as YSYEKL. The CDR3 totals 16 residues. The CDR3 coding sequence is TGCGCCAGCAGCCACCCCGAGGGGACTAGCAATCAGCCCCAGCATTTT. The encoded protein is CASSHPEGTSNQPQHF.

This clonotype showed up many times. This rearrangement joins TRBV28 to TRBJ2-5; 7 bases match TRBD2. Trimming cost V 11 bases and J 2 bases; bases outside gene matches: 5. The CDR3 has 12 residues. Germline CDR1 and CDR2: MDHEN and SYDVKM. The CDR3 DNA sequence: TGTGCCTCTGGGGGGGGGCAAGAGACCCAGTACTTC. Its translation: CASGGGQETQYF.

This clonotype was seen ten or more times. A junction boundary mismatches the germline segment, possibly from a read error. The gene calls are TRBV6-1 and TRBJ2-5; D is possibly TRBD2 (5 bases). The CDR3 length is 14 residues. From germline, CDR1 is MNHNS and CDR2 SASEGT. CDR3 in DNA: TGTGCCCGCAGAGGGCAGGTCAGAGGCGAGACCCAGTACTTC. Amino acids: CARRGQVRGETQYF.

This clonotype was detected ten times or more. The chain uses TRBV5-1 and TRBJ1-2, with 8 bases identical to TRBD1. V lost 0 bases and J lost 4; bases outside the gene matches: 2. There are 14 residues in the CDR3. The V gene's germline CDR1 is SGHRS and CDR2 YFSETQ. The CDR3 nucleotides read TGCGCCAGCAGCTTGGTACAGGGGGGCTATGGCTACACCTTC. Translated: CASSLVQGGYGYTF.

This clonotype occurred many times. The chain combines TRBV20-1 with TRBJ2-2; the D call may be TRBD1 or TRBD2 (5 bases each). V lost 6 bases, J lost 8 bases, and 19 bases lay in between. Germline V gene lookup returns CDR1 DFQATT and CDR2 SNEGSKA (reference sequence). This CDR3 is 14 amino acids long. The CDR3 region is CSARVASGAGELFF. The CDR3, as DNA: TGCAGTGCCCGGGTGGCATCCGGGGCGGGGGAGCTGTTTTTT.